This entry describes one TCR beta chain. Its cognate antigen is unknown. Here immunoSEQ multiplex PCR was the method, and the copy in TCRdb shows in-frame clones only, minus some. The sample lists 60,000 to 85,000 clones; about 90% were seen once. These data come from a study of OX40 agonist ivuxolimab in advanced cancers. At the level of the study: Prior anti-PD-1, anti-PD-L1 or anti-CTLA-4 therapy was allowed; 40% to 50% had some. Partial responses were seen in three patients, one with hepatocellular carcinoma and two with cutaneous melanoma. Notes on the study in general: The mean number of expanded clones was higher in CD8+ T cells than in CD4+.

Cycle 7 day 1, cycle 4 day 1, and baseline were the timepoints at which blood was sampled. The germline V and J ends were trimmed by 7 bases and 4 bases, with 10 bases remaining between them. This CDR3 has 12 amino acids. Germline V gene data show CDR1 as SNHLY and CDR2 as FYNNEI. The genes are TRBV2 and TRBJ1-2, with a possible D match to TRBD1 (5 bases). This TCR derives from an adult with an advanced solid tumor such as melanoma, head and neck, liver or kidney cancer. The source material was CD4+ or CD8+ T cells sorted from blood, sampled in a trial of the OX40 agonist ivuxolimab. The DNA for the CDR3 is TGTGCCAGCACTGCGGGGGGCTATGGCTACACCTTC. The encoded protein is CASTAGGYGYTF.